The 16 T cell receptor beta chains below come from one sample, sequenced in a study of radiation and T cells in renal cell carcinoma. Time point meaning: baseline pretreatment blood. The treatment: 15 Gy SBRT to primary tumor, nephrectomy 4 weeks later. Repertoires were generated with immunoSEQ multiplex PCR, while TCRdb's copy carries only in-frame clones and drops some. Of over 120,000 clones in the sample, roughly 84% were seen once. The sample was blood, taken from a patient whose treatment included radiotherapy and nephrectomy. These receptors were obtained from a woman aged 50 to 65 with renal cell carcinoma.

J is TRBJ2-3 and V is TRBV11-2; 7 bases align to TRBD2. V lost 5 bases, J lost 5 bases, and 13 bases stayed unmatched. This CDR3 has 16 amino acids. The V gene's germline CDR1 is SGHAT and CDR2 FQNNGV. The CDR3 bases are TGTGCCAGCAGCAGCAGGGACTACCTCCCCTTAGATACGCAGTATTTT. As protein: CASSSRDYLPLDTQYF.

The CDR3 reads CASIRGRTLNTGELFF. The CDR3 bases are TGTGCCAGCATTCGGGGGAGGACTCTGAACACCGGGGAGCTGTTTTTT. The genes are TRBV7-9 and TRBJ2-2, with D possibly being TRBD2 (6 bases). Germline assignment: CDR1 SEHNR and CDR2 FQNEAQ (reference sequence). Trimming left V 7 bases short and J 1 base short, with 16 bases between. The CDR3 contains 16 residues.

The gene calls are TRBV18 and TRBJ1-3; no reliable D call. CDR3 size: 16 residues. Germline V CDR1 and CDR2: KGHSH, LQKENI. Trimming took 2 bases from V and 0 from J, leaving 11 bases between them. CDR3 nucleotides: TGTGCCAGCTCACCAAGTACGGCGAACTCTGGAAACACCATATATTTT. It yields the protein CASSPSTANSGNTIYF.

The CDR3 bases are TGCGCCAGCAGTGAGTCGATAGGGCCTGGAAACACCATATATTTT. Encoded protein: CASSESIGPGNTIYF. The J gene is TRBJ1-3, the V gene TRBV10-2, with D hard to call. Trimming took 0 bases from V and 2 from J, leaving 8 bases between them. This CDR3 region has 15 residues. The germline V gene has CDR1 WSHSY and CDR2 SAAADI.

CDR3 in amino acids: CASSFPPGTPLFHGYTF. CDR3 in DNA: TGCGCCAGCAGCTTCCCGCCCGGGACACCCCTCTTCCATGGCTACACCTTC. The chain is built from TRBV5-1 and TRBJ1-2, with D possibly matching TRBD1 (6 bases). This CDR3 comprises 17 residues. Germline V gives CDR1 SGHRS, CDR2 YFSETQ. V was clipped by 2 bases and J by 6 bases, with 23 bases between them.

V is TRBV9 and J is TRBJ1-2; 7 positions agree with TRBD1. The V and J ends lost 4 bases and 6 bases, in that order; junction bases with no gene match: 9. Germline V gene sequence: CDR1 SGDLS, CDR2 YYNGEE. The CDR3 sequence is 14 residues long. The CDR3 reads CASSFSGQSNGYTF. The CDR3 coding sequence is TGTGCCAGCAGCTTTTCGGGACAGAGTAATGGCTACACCTTC.

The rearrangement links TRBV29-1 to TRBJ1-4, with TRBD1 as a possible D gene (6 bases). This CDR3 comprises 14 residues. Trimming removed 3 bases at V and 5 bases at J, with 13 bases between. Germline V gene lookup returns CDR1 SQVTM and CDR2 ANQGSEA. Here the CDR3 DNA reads TGCAGCGTTGACGGCGAAGGGGGGAATGAAAAACTGTTTTTT. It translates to CSVDGEGGNEKLFF.

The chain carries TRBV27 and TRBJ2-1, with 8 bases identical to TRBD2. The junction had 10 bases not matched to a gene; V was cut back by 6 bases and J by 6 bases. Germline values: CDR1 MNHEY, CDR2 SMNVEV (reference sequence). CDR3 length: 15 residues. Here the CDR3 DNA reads TGTGCCAGCAGCTCCTCACCGGGGGGGACCAATGAGCAGTTCTTC. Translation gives CASSSSPGGTNEQFF.

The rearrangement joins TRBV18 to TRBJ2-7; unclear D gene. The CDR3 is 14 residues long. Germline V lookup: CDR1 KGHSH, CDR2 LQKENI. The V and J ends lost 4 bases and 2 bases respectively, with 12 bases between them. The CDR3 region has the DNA TGTGCCAGCTCACTCGGGTCAGGAGCCTACGAGCAGTACTTC. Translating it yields CASSLGSGAYEQYF.

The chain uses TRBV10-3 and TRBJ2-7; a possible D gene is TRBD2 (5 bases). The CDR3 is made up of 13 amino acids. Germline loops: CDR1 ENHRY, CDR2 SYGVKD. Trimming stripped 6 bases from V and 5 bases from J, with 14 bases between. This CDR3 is CAIRATAGNEQYF. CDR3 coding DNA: TGTGCCATCAGAGCCACGGCGGGTAACGAGCAGTACTTC.

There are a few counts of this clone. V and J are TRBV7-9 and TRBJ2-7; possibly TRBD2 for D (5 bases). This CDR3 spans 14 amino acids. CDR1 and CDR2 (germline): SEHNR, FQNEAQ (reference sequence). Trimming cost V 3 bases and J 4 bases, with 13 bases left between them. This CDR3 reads CASSFSSMKYEQYF. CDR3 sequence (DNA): TGTGCCAGCAGCTTTTCTAGCATGAAGTACGAGCAGTACTTC.

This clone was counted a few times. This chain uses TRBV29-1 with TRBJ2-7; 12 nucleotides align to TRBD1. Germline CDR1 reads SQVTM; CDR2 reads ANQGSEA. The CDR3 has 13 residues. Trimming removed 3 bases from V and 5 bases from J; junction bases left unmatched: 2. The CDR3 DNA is TGCAGCGTTGAGGGGACAGGGGGCCACGAGCAGTACTTC. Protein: CSVEGTGGHEQYF.

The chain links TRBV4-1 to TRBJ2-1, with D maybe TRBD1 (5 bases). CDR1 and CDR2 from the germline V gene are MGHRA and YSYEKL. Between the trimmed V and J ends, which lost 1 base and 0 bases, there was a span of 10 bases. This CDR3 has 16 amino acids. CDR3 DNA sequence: TGCGCCAGCAGCCAAGCAGGCAGGGCCTCCTACAATGAGCAGTTCTTC. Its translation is CASSQAGRASYNEQFF.

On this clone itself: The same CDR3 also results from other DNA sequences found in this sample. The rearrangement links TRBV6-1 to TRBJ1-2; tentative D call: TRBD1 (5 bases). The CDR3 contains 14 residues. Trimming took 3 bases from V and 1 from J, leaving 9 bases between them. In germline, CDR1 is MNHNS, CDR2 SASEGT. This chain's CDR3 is CASSDRGFNYGYTF. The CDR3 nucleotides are TGTGCCAGCAGTGATAGGGGATTTAACTATGGCTACACCTTC.

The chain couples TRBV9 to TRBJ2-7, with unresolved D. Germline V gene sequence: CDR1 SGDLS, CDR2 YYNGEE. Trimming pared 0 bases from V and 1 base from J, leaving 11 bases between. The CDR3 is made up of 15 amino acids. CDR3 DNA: TGTGCCAGCAGCGTAGGAAGGGAAGGGTCCTACGAGCAGTACTTC. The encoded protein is CASSVGREGSYEQYF.

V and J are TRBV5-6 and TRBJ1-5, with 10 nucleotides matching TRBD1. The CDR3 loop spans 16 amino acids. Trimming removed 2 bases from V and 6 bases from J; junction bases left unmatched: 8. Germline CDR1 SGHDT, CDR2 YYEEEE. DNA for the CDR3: TGTGCCAGCAGCTTCAACACCGGGACAGGGGTTCAGCCCCAGCATTTT. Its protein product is CASSFNTGTGVQPQHF.